The sequence of this T cell receptor beta chain was determined in a study of blood T cell repertoires in COVID-19. Across the study: There were acute and convalescent COVID-19 samples, and they came from the United States, Italy and Spain. In each case, the material was cDNA or gDNA derived from T cells, B-cell-depleted T cells, or PBMCs.

TCRdb keeps only in-frame clones here, not all; method: immunoSEQ multiplex PCR. The repertoire holds roughly 61,000 clones, with 80% to 95% as singletons. The receptor's source is a man in his 60s with acute or convalescent COVID-19. Material for sequencing was peripheral blood.

CDR3 nucleotides: TGTGCCTGGAGTACAACGGACAGGGGAAGCTCTGGCTACACCTTC. Protein sequence: CAWSTTDRGSSGYTF. This chain connects TRBV30 to TRBJ1-2, with 9 bases matching TRBD1. Germline assignment: CDR1 GTSNPN and CDR2 SVGIG (reference sequence). This CDR3 spans 15 amino acids. V was clipped by 2 bases and J by 7 bases; unmatched bases: 11.